Listed below are T cell receptor beta chains from one sample, sequenced in a study of Ad26.COV2.S vaccination and SARS-CoV-2 variants. Generated by immunoSEQ multiplex PCR, the TCRdb table keeps only in-frame clones and is missing some. The sample yields about 400,000 clones, around 89% seen once. The specimen comprised peripheral blood, sampled in a trial of Ad26.COV2.S vaccine versus placebo. The source of these receptors is a person aged 18 to 59 who received the Ad26.COV2.S COVID-19 vaccine or a placebo. Each CDR3 is given with its conserved first and last residue. A D gene is named only where the DNA matches it firmly. Size tells how often a clone was seen (once, few, many) or the class of an expanded clone, and some rows leave it out.

d_gene,v_gene,abundance,j_gene,len,CDR3aa,CDR3nt
NA,TRBV7-2,NA,TRBJ2-7,16,CASSKAGAGRTYEQYF,TGTGCCAGCAGCAAAGCGGGTGCAGGGCGGACCTACGAGCAGTACTTC
TRBD2,TRBV7-9,NA,TRBJ2-3,16,CASRPGSGGKGDTQYF,TGTGCCAGCAGGCCCGGTAGCGGGGGGAAAGGGGATACGCAGTATTTT
TRBD2,TRBV18,NA,TRBJ2-7,14,CASSPSSGAYEQYF,TGTGCCAGCTCACCATCTAGCGGGGCCTACGAGCAGTACTTC
TRBD1,TRBV19,NA,TRBJ2-2,13,CASRTGLTGELFF,TGTGCCAGTAGGACAGGGCTTACCGGGGAGCTGTTTTTT
TRBD1,TRBV11-2,NA,TRBJ1-2,16,CASSLDDRAPIYGYTF,TGTGCCAGCAGCTTAGACGACAGGGCCCCCATTTATGGCTACACCTTC
NA,TRBV9,NA,TRBJ1-2,14,CASSVDGTVLSYTF,TGTGCCAGCAGCGTAGACGGGACGGTCCTCAGTTACACCTTC
TRBD2,TRBV6-1,NA,TRBJ2-7,16,CASSEALGGRAYEQYF,TGTGCCAGCAGTGAAGCGCTGGGCGGGAGGGCCTACGAGCAGTACTTC
NA,TRBV7-9,NA,TRBJ2-2,14,CASSTLAVSGELFF,TGTGCCAGCAGCACTCTAGCCGTCTCCGGGGAGCTGTTTTTT
NA,TRBV6-2/TRBV6-3,NA,TRBJ2-7,14,CASSFRQGRDEQYF,TGTGCCAGCAGTTTCAGACAGGGGAGGGACGAGCAGTACTTC
NA,TRBV28,NA,TRBJ1-1,15,CASSPHMGANTEAFF,TGTGCCAGCAGTCCCCACATGGGGGCGAACACTGAAGCTTTCTTT
NA,TRBV6-2/TRBV6-3,NA,TRBJ1-2,13,CASSPGLLYGYTF,TGTGCCAGCAGCCCAGGACTACTCTATGGCTACACCTTC
NA,TRBV15,NA,TRBJ1-4,13,CATSRPTAFELFF,TGTGCCACCAGCAGACCTACGGCATTTGAACTGTTTTTT
NA,TRBV25-1,NA,TRBJ1-4,15,CASSDTVTANEKLFF,TGTGCCAGCAGTGATACAGTGACGGCTAATGAAAAACTGTTTTTT
NA,TRBV5-4,NA,TRBJ1-1,17,CASSLDVFERLHTEAFF,TGTGCCAGCAGCTTGGATGTTTTTGAGAGGCTCCACACTGAAGCTTTCTTT
NA,TRBV4-3,NA,TRBJ1-2,13,CASSLRLFYGYTF,TGCGCCAGCAGCTTGCGACTTTTCTACGGCTACACCTTC
NA,TRBV11-2,NA,TRBJ1-3,15,CASSLVVGSGNTIYF,TGTGCCAGCAGCTTAGTAGTGGGGTCTGGAAACACCATATATTTT
NA,TRBV7-3,NA,TRBJ1-1,14,CASSLQATNTEAFF,TGTGCCAGCAGCTTACAGGCGACGAACACTGAAGCTTTCTTT
NA,TRBV3-1/TRBV3-2,NA,TRBJ2-7,14,CASSQDVLAHEQYF,TGTGCCAGCAGCCAAGATGTGCTAGCCCACGAGCAGTACTTC
NA,TRBV6-2/TRBV6-3,NA,TRBJ2-3,12,CASSFLEGAQYF,TGTGCCAGCAGCTTCCTAGAGGGGGCGCAGTATTTT
NA,TRBV7-3,few,TRBJ1-3,15,CASSLGPYSGNTIYF,TGTGCCAGCAGCTTAGGACCGTACTCTGGAAACACCATATATTTT
NA,TRBV5-1,NA,TRBJ1-2,14,CASSSDTTHYGYTF,TGCGCCAGCAGCTCCGACACGACCCACTATGGCTACACCTTC
TRBD1,TRBV27,NA,TRBJ2-7,12,CASSRGRGEQYF,TGTGCCAGCAGCCGGGGCAGGGGGGAGCAGTACTTC
NA,TRBV4-3,NA,TRBJ1-3,15,CASSQDIGSGNTIYF,TGCGCCAGCAGCCAAGATATAGGCTCTGGAAACACCATATATTTT
NA,TRBV7-9,few,TRBJ2-7,12,CASSPWEYEQYF,TGTGCCAGCAGCCCCTGGGAGTACGAGCAGTACTTC
NA,TRBV12-3/TRBV12-4,NA,TRBJ1-1,13,CASSLKGGAEAFF,TGTGCCAGCAGTTTGAAGGGTGGCGCTGAAGCTTTCTTT
NA,TRBV4-2,NA,TRBJ2-1,13,CASSQDLDNEQFF,TGTGCCAGCAGCCAAGATTTGGACAATGAGCAGTTCTTC
NA,TRBV5-1,NA,TRBJ2-5,14,CASSLNSHQETQYF,TGCGCCAGCAGCCTCAACAGTCACCAAGAGACCCAGTACTTC
TRBD2,TRBV4-1,NA,TRBJ2-1,19,CASSQESRLAGVKDNEQFF,TGCGCCAGCAGCCAAGAATCGAGACTAGCGGGGGTGAAGGACAATGAGCAGTTCTTC
NA,TRBV28,NA,TRBJ2-1,15,CASRIQVDSYNEQFF,TGTGCCAGCAGAATCCAAGTAGACTCCTACAATGAGCAGTTCTTC
NA,TRBV19,once,TRBJ2-3,15,CASSISGTSTDTQYF,TGTGCCAGTAGTATCTCCGGTACTAGCACAGATACGCAGTATTTT
TRBD2,TRBV7-2,NA,TRBJ2-5,15,CASSLDGGGAETQYF,TGTGCCAGCAGCTTAGATGGCGGGGGGGCGGAGACCCAGTACTTC
NA,TRBV9,NA,TRBJ2-6,22,CASSVAMAPWTERSSGANVLTF,TGTGCCAGCAGCGTAGCTATGGCTCCTTGGACAGAACGAAGCTCTGGGGCCAACGTCCTGACTTTC
NA,TRBV5-1,NA,TRBJ1-4,15,CASSSGDWANEKLFF,TGCGCCAGCAGCTCAGGGGATTGGGCTAATGAAAAACTGTTTTTT
NA,TRBV5-1,NA,TRBJ2-5,15,CASSLVTGGQETQYF,TGCGCCAGCAGCTTGGTGACGGGCGGCCAAGAGACCCAGTACTTC
NA,TRBV2,NA,TRBJ2-2,16,CASIKTGQGNTGELFF,TGTGCCAGCATCAAAACGGGGCAGGGGAACACCGGGGAGCTGTTTTTT
NA,TRBV7-2,NA,TRBJ1-4,14,CASSLDRANEKLFF,TGTGCCAGCAGCTTAGACAGGGCTAATGAAAAACTGTTTTTT
NA,TRBV4-1,NA,TRBJ1-1,14,CASSQVRQETEAFF,TGCGCCAGCAGCCAAGTCAGACAGGAAACTGAAGCTTTCTTT
NA,TRBV11-3,NA,TRBJ2-2,14,CASSPVLGAGELFF,TGTGCCAGCAGCCCCGTCCTGGGGGCCGGGGAGCTGTTTTTT
NA,TRBV4-3,NA,TRBJ2-1,15,CASSQDRGAYNEQFF,TGCGCCAGCAGCCAAGATAGAGGAGCCTACAATGAGCAGTTCTTC
NA,TRBV7-9,once,TRBJ1-2,14,CASSLGSANYGYTF,TGTGCCAGCAGCCTCGGGTCGGCTAACTATGGCTACACCTTC
NA,TRBV19,NA,TRBJ1-2,16,CASSQAGDLTNYGYTF,TGTGCCAGTAGCCAGGCGGGGGACCTAACTAACTATGGCTACACCTTC
NA,TRBV6-5,NA,TRBJ2-5,12,CASGTGRETQYF,TGTGCCAGCGGAACAGGTCGGGAGACCCAGTACTTC
NA,TRBV30,NA,TRBJ2-3,11,CAWNGGATQYF,TGTGCCTGGAACGGAGGGGCTACGCAGTATTTT
NA,TRBV19,NA,TRBJ1-1,12,CASRVGSTEAFF,TGTGCCAGTAGAGTCGGGTCCACTGAAGCTTTCTTT
NA,TRBV7-6,NA,TRBJ1-2,15,CASSLNSRDNYGYTF,TGTGCCAGCAGCTTAAACTCTCGGGACAACTATGGCTACACCTTC
NA,TRBV24-1,once,TRBJ2-7,13,CATSDSDSYEQYF,TGTGCCACCAGTGATAGTGACAGCTACGAGCAGTACTTC
NA,TRBV7-9,NA,TRBJ2-2,16,CASSPIDRPVAGELFF,TGTGCCAGCAGCCCGATCGACAGGCCCGTCGCCGGGGAGCTGTTTTTT
TRBD2,TRBV5-6,NA,TRBJ2-3,15,CASSWVAGGYHTQYF,TGTGCCAGCAGCTGGGTAGCGGGGGGCTATCATACGCAGTATTTT
TRBD1,TRBV18,NA,TRBJ2-1,16,CASSPSGQGASDEQFF,TGTGCCAGCTCACCGTCGGGACAGGGGGCGTCGGATGAGCAGTTCTTC
NA,TRBV28,NA,TRBJ2-7,14,CASSIRLVAYEQYF,TGTGCCAGCAGCATCCGACTAGTAGCCTACGAGCAGTACTTC
NA,TRBV2,NA,TRBJ2-5,17,CASSEDLKGTGQETQYF,TGTGCCAGCAGTGAGGATCTGAAGGGAACAGGGCAAGAGACCCAGTACTTC
TRBD1,TRBV3-1/TRBV3-2,NA,TRBJ1-1,14,CASSPTGGFTEAFF,TGTGCCAGCAGCCCGACAGGGGGCTTTACTGAAGCTTTCTTT
NA,TRBV7-2,NA,TRBJ1-3,15,CASSLAGFGGNTIYF,TGTGCCAGCAGCTTAGCAGGGTTTGGTGGAAACACCATATATTTT
NA,TRBV5-1,NA,TRBJ1-2,16,CASSLAPPETNYGYTF,TGCGCCAGCAGCTTGGCCCCCCCGGAGACTAACTATGGCTACACCTTC